Each of the 32 T cell receptor beta chains below was sequenced from the same sample in a study of CD8 T cells in Susac syndrome. Reverse transcription of about 0.45 to 1 ug RNA used random hexamers. One entry per CDR3 protein results from TCRdb running MiXCR on the immunoSEQ multiplex PCR reads. The profile shows about 60,000 distinct CDR3 sequences, around 94% of them singletons. Sequencing input: CD8+ T cells from PBMCs. Source of these receptors: a human donor in good health.

Of note for this clonotype: The junction does not match germline at one end; this may be a read error. This chain connects TRBV11-2 to TRBJ2-1; tentatively, D is TRBD1 or TRBD2 (5 bases each). Germline V gene sequence: CDR1 SGHAT, CDR2 FQNNGV. This CDR3 has 16 residues. In nucleotides, the CDR3 is TGTGCCAGCAGCTTAGAGGGGACCGGGGCAATACATGAGCGGTTCTTC. This translates into CASSLEGTGAIHERFF.

The CDR3 DNA follows: TGCAGTGCCCTTTGGGGTGAAGCTTTCTTT. This sequence encodes CSALWGEAFF. V and J are TRBV20-1 and TRBJ1-1; D is unclear. The ends were cut back, 6 bases at V and 7 bases at J, with 9 bases in the middle. The CDR3 is made up of 10 amino acids. Germline loops: CDR1 DFQATT, CDR2 SNEGSKA (reference sequence).

The chain uses TRBV13 and TRBJ2-1; 8 nucleotides align to TRBD1. CDR1 and CDR2 from the germline V gene are PRHDT and FYEKMQ (reference sequence). The CDR3 contains 16 residues. With 3 bases clipped from V and 8 bases from J, the junction kept 12 bases outside the gene matches. The CDR3 sequence: CASSFNGQGRGHEQFF. Written as DNA, the CDR3 is TGTGCCAGCAGCTTCAACGGACAGGGACGGGGCCATGAGCAGTTCTTC.

The chain is built from TRBV27 and TRBJ1-1; D possibly corresponds to TRBD1 (5 bases). V gave up 3 bases and J gave up 5 bases, with 10 bases separating them. The germline gives CDR1 MNHEY, CDR2 SMNVEV (reference sequence). The CDR3 has 13 residues. The CDR3 here is CASSFGEGTEAFF. CDR3 nucleotides: TGTGCCAGCAGTTTCGGGGAGGGGACTGAAGCTTTCTTT.

The V and J genes are TRBV30 and TRBJ2-5; unclear D gene. The ends were cut back, 0 bases at V and 5 bases at J, with 10 bases in the middle. Germline V gene lookup returns CDR1 GTSNPN and CDR2 SVGIG (reference sequence). The CDR3 has 13 residues. This chain's CDR3 is CAWSVDHAETQYF. In nucleotides, the CDR3 is TGTGCCTGGAGTGTAGACCACGCGGAGACCCAGTACTTC.

The chain employs TRBV5-1 and TRBJ2-5; maybe TRBD2 (5 bases). The CDR3 has 15 amino acids. Germline V lookup: CDR1 SGHRS, CDR2 YFSETQ. Trimming took off 3 bases at V and 4 bases at J, with 16 bases between the two ends. The CDR3 sequence: CASSSWASRGETQYF. In DNA, the CDR3 is TGCGCCAGCAGCTCCTGGGCTAGTCGGGGAGAGACCCAGTACTTC.

The chain carries TRBV19 and TRBJ1-1, with TRBD1 identical over 9 bases. Germline CDR1 reads LNHDA; CDR2 reads SQIVND (reference sequence). Unmatched junction bases numbered 6, after V lost 3 bases and J lost 1 base. The CDR3 length is 16 residues. Here the CDR3 DNA reads TGTGCCAGTAGTATGAGGGGACAGGGCGAGAACACTGAAGCTTTCTTT. This translates into CASSMRGQGENTEAFF.

The CDR3 spells CASSFGLVSPLHF. Here the CDR3 DNA reads TGTGCCAGCAGTTTCGGGTTGGTCTCACCCCTCCACTTT. The chain has TRBV27 and TRBJ1-6; D not resolved. The CDR3 length is 13 residues. Germline V lookup: CDR1 MNHEY, CDR2 SMNVEV (reference sequence). The V and J ends lost 3 bases and 10 bases respectively, with 10 bases between them.

The chain joins TRBV7-9 to TRBJ1-5; 12 positions match TRBD1. CDR3 length equals 18 residues. V was clipped by 5 bases and J by 3 bases; unmatched bases: 11. Germline lookup yields CDR1 SEHNR and CDR2 FQNEAQ (reference sequence). The CDR3 bases are TGTGCCAGCAGCCCTGGGACAGGGGGCGGGTGGGACAATCAGCCCCAGCATTTT. Translated, it gives CASSPGTGGGWDNQPQHF.

The chain recombines TRBV9 with TRBJ1-4; 11 positions match TRBD1. The CDR3 runs 15 residues. V dropped 4 bases and J dropped 5; count of bases not matched to a gene: 4. Per germline, CDR1 SGDLS and CDR2 YYNGEE. The CDR3 loop reads CASSSRDRGNEKLFF. As DNA, the CDR3 is TGTGCCAGCAGCTCGAGGGACAGGGGGAATGAAAAACTGTTTTTT.

The CDR3 protein is CASSLSYRSWETQYF. CDR3 sequence (DNA): TGTGCCAGCAGCTTAAGTTACAGGAGCTGGGAGACCCAGTACTTC. This chain joins TRBV11-1 and TRBJ2-5, with TRBD1 as a possible D gene (5 bases). V gave up 2 bases and J gave up 5 bases, with 15 bases separating them. Germline V gene data show CDR1 as SGHAT and CDR2 as FQDESV (reference sequence). The CDR3 totals 15 residues.

J is TRBJ2-3 and V is TRBV6-5; TRBD2 is a possible D gene (6 bases). This CDR3 region has 11 residues. CDR1 and CDR2 from the germline V gene are MNHEY and SVGAGI. The V end lost 8 bases, the J end lost 11 bases, and 14 bases lay between the germline ends. CDR3 bases: TGTGCCAGCGGCAGTTTCGGGGGGCAGTATTTT. This sequence encodes CASGSFGGQYF.

The CDR3: CASSQGAQINYEQYF. CDR3 DNA: TGTGCCAGCAGCCAAGGCGCCCAGATCAACTACGAGCAGTACTTC. The chain couples TRBV14 to TRBJ2-7; D gene unclear. The CDR3 extends over 15 amino acids. Per the germline V gene, CDR1 is SGHDN and CDR2 is FVKESK. The V end lost 1 base, the J end lost 3 bases, and 13 bases lay between the germline ends.

The chain carries TRBV3-1 and TRBJ2-1, with D tentatively TRBD1 or TRBD2 (5 bases each). The CDR3 totals 15 residues. V lost 4 bases, J lost 2 bases, and 12 bases lay in between. Germline CDR1 and CDR2: LGHDT and YNNKEL (reference sequence). The DNA of the CDR3 is TGTGCCAGCAGCCCTGAGCGAGGGGCCTACAATGAGCAGTTCTTC. Protein sequence: CASSPERGAYNEQFF.

This clonotype was counted a few times. V and J are TRBV19 and TRBJ2-1; 7 bases line up with TRBD1. Trimming at V came to 3 bases and at J to 4 bases, leaving 9 bases not matched to a gene. Germline-derived CDR1 and CDR2 are LNHDA and SQIVND (reference sequence). CDR3 size: 16 residues. CDR3 residues: CASSMGDRTGYNEQFF. In DNA form, the CDR3 reads TGTGCCAGTAGTATGGGGGACAGAACAGGATACAATGAGCAGTTCTTC.

J is TRBJ1-2 and V is TRBV9, with 10 bases that match TRBD1. The CDR3 loop spans 15 amino acids. With V trimmed by 3 bases and J by 4 bases, 6 bases remained unmatched. Germline CDR1 is SGDLS and CDR2 is YYNGEE. CDR3 sequence reads: CASSAQDRGAYGYTF. The DNA of the CDR3 is TGTGCCAGCAGCGCACAGGACAGGGGGGCCTATGGCTACACCTTC. The entire variable domain, with the rest obtained from reference TRBV9 and TRBJ1-2, is as follows: DSGVTQTPKHLITATGQRVTLRCSPRSGDLSVYWYQQSLDQGLQFLIQYYNGEERAKGNILERFSAQQFPDLHSELNLSSLELGDSALYFCASSAQDRGAYGYTFGSGTRLTVV.

This chain joins TRBV5-1 and TRBJ2-1, with 7 bases aligning to TRBD2. With 0 bases clipped from V and 1 base from J, the junction kept 7 bases outside the gene matches. Germline CDR1 reads SGHRS; CDR2 reads YFSETQ. The CDR3 length is 17 residues. The chain's CDR3 is CASSLGSGGYSYNEQFF. CDR3 nucleotides: TGCGCCAGCAGCTTGGGGTCGGGGGGTTATTCCTACAATGAGCAGTTCTTC.

The rearrangement joins TRBV6-2 or TRBV6-3 to TRBJ1-6; tentative D call: TRBD1 (6 bases). The V gene's germline CDR1 is MNHEY and CDR2 SVGEGT. The V end lost 8 bases, the J end lost 4 bases, and 12 bases lay between the germline ends. The CDR3 sequence is 14 residues long. The CDR3 region is CASGTLKYNSPLHF. The DNA of the CDR3 is TGTGCCAGCGGGACATTAAAATATAATTCACCCCTCCACTTT.

The chain joins TRBV30 to TRBJ1-2; D is perhaps TRBD1 (5 bases). The CDR3 loop spans 13 amino acids. In germline, CDR1 is GTSNPN, CDR2 SVGIG (reference sequence). V was trimmed by 0 bases and J by 6 bases, leaving 11 bases between them. CDR3 nucleotides: TGTGCCTGGAGTGTCGGGGGGATGGATGGCTACACCTTC. Protein: CAWSVGGMDGYTF. Supplemented by reference TRBV30 and TRBJ1-2, the full variable domain reads SQTIHQWPATLVQPVGSPLSLECTVEGTSNPNLYWYRQAAGRGLQLLFYSVGIGQISSEVPQNLSASRPQDRQFILSSKKLLLSDSGFYLCAWSVGGMDGYTFGSGTRLTVV.

For the CDR3, the DNA is TGTGCCAGTAGTGCCGGGACAGGGGCCTACGAGCAGTACTTC. Encoded protein: CASSAGTGAYEQYF. The genes are TRBV19 and TRBJ2-7; 10 bases agree with TRBD1. Germline V lookup: CDR1 LNHDA, CDR2 SQIVND (reference sequence). V lost 5 bases, J lost 2 bases, and 3 bases stayed unmatched. The CDR3 sequence is 14 residues long.

The chain is built from TRBV28 and TRBJ2-3; 7 bases are shared with TRBD1. CDR3 length equals 17 residues. V was pared by 3 bases and J by 2 bases, with 11 bases of the junction left unmatched. From germline, CDR1 is MDHEN and CDR2 SYDVKM. CDR3 DNA: TGTGCCAGCAGTTTCTCCCCGGGACAGCCAAACACAGATACGCAGTATTTT. Encoded protein: CASSFSPGQPNTDTQYF.

The V gene is TRBV29-1, the J gene TRBJ1-6; the match to TRBD1 covers 8 bases. CDR3 size: 16 residues. J lost 8 bases, V lost 7 bases, and 16 bases had no gene match. Germline CDR1 reads SQVTM; CDR2 reads ANQGSEA. CDR3 sequence: CSAHGDRRMWDSPLHF. In nucleotides, the CDR3 is TGCAGCGCACATGGGGACAGGCGCATGTGGGATTCACCCCTCCACTTT.

The chain couples TRBV6-1 to TRBJ2-1, with D hard to call. The CDR3 totals 13 residues. Germline V gene data show CDR1 as MNHNS and CDR2 as SASEGT. V lost 2 bases and J lost 8, with 10 bases in between. CDR3 loop: CASSEIRQDEQFF. The CDR3 region has the DNA TGTGCCAGCAGTGAAATTCGGCAGGATGAGCAGTTCTTC.

The rearrangement joins TRBV18 to TRBJ1-1, with a tentative D call TRBD1 (6 bases). The CDR3 is 14 residues long. V dropped 3 bases and J dropped 1 base, with 9 bases sitting between them. Germline lookup yields CDR1 KGHSH and CDR2 LQKENI. Here the CDR3 reads CASSPTGTNTEAFF. CDR3 coding DNA: TGTGCCAGCTCACCGACAGGCACGAACACTGAAGCTTTCTTT.

V usage is TRBV30 and J usage is TRBJ2-5, with no clear D. V lost 2 bases, J lost 5 bases, and 9 bases lay in between. There are 12 residues in the CDR3. Germline assignment: CDR1 GTSNPN and CDR2 SVGIG (reference sequence). CDR3 loop: CAWSRSEETQYF. In DNA form, the CDR3 reads TGTGCCTGGAGTCGGTCTGAGGAGACCCAGTACTTC. Complete variable domain (other parts from reference TRBV30 and TRBJ2-5): SQTIHQWPATLVQPVGSPLSLECTVEGTSNPNLYWYRQAAGRGLQLLFYSVGIGQISSEVPQNLSASRPQDRQFILSSKKLLLSDSGFYLCAWSRSEETQYFGPGTRLLVL.

This rearrangement joins TRBV7-9 to TRBJ1-2, with 8 bases matching TRBD1. Germline V CDR1 and CDR2: SEHNR, FQNEAQ (reference sequence). This CDR3 has 13 amino acids. V shed 5 bases, J shed 5 bases, and the junction held 4 bases outside the gene matches. The CDR3 is CASSTDRGYGYTF. As DNA, the CDR3 is TGTGCCAGCAGCACAGACAGGGGTTATGGCTACACCTTC.

The CDR3 nucleotides are TGTGCCAGCAGTGATGGGCACTCCTACGAGCAGTACTTC. As protein: CASSDGHSYEQYF. This chain uses TRBV25-1 with TRBJ2-7; D gene unclear. With 3 bases removed from V and 0 bases from J, the gap between germline ends came to 6 bases. Germline values: CDR1 MGHDK, CDR2 SYGVNS. The CDR3 is made up of 13 amino acids.

The rearrangement links TRBV4-1 to TRBJ2-7, with unresolved D. The germline V and J ends were trimmed by 4 bases and 3 bases, with 10 bases remaining between them. CDR3 size: 13 residues. Germline V lookup: CDR1 MGHRA, CDR2 YSYEKL. CDR3 nucleotide sequence: TGCGCCAGCAGCCTCACCAGCGTCTACGAGCAGTACTTC. Translation gives CASSLTSVYEQYF.

The rearrangement links TRBV6-4 to TRBJ2-1; 9 nucleotides agree with TRBD1. V shed 0 bases and J 9 bases; nucleotides not matched to a gene: 0. The CDR3 spans 13 residues. Germline loops: CDR1 MRHNA, CDR2 SNTAGT. The CDR3 protein is CASSDSGQGEQFF. The CDR3 nucleotides read TGTGCCAGCAGTGACTCGGGACAGGGTGAGCAGTTCTTC.

The chain joins TRBV2 to TRBJ2-4, with 9 nucleotides matching TRBD1. The CDR3 spans 16 residues. CDR1 is SNHLY, CDR2 FYNNEI, per germline. J gave up 3 bases and V 4 bases, and 7 bases lay outside the gene matches. This CDR3 reads CASSAHRGLGKNIQYF. The DNA for the CDR3 is TGTGCCAGCAGTGCCCACAGGGGGCTTGGCAAAAACATTCAGTACTTC. Variable domain in full (rest from reference TRBV2 and TRBJ2-4): EPEVTQTPSHQVTQMGQEVILRCVPISNHLYFYWYRQILGQKVEFLVSFYNNEISEKSEIFDDQFSVERPDGSNFTLKIRSTKLEDSAMYFCASSAHRGLGKNIQYFGAGTRLSVL.

For this clonotype: Germline and junction disagree at one end, which may indicate a read error. The chain combines TRBV6-6 with TRBJ1-1; TRBD1 matches at 9 bases. The CDR3 has 13 residues. CDR1 and CDR2 (germline): MNHNY, SVGAGI (reference sequence). The CDR3, as DNA: TGTGCCAGCAGTCCACTCGGGGACAGGGTCACCCCCTTT. This encodes CASSPLGDRVTPF.

The J gene is TRBJ2-1, the V gene TRBV4-1; D unclear. The length of the CDR3 is 13 residues. V lost 4 bases to trimming and J lost 3 bases, with 7 bases between them. Germline CDR1 reads MGHRA; CDR2 reads YSYEKL. The CDR3 reads CASSPTNYNEQFF. CDR3 bases: TGCGCCAGCAGCCCAACCAACTACAATGAGCAGTTCTTC.